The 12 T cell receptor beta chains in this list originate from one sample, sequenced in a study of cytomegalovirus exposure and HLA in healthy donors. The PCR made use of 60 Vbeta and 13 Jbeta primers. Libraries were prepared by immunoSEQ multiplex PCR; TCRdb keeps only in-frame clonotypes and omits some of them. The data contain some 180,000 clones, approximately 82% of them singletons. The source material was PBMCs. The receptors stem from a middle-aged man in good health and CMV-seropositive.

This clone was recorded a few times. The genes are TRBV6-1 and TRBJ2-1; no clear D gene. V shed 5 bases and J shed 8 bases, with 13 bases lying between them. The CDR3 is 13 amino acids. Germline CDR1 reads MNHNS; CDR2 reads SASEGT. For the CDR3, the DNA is TGTGCCAGCAGTCAGGTTGTAGTCGATGAGCAGTTCTTC. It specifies CASSQVVVDEQFF.

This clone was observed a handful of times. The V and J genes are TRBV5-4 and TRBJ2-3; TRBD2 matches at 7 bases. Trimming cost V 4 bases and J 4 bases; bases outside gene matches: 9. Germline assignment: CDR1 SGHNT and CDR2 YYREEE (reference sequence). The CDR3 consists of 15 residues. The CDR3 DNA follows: TGTGCCAGCAGCCCCAGCGGGAATAGTGCAGATACGCAGTATTTT. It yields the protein CASSPSGNSADTQYF.

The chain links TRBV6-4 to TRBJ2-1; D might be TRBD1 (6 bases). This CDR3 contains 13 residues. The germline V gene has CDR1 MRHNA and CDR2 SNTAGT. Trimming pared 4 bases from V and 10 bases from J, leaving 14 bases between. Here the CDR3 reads CASSGQQGYEQFF. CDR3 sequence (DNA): TGTGCCAGCAGTGGTCAGCAGGGGTACGAGCAGTTCTTC.

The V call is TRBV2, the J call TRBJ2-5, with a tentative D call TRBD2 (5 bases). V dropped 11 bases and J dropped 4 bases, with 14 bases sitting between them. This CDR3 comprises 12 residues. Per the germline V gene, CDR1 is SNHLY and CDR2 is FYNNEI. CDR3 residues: CAQDSFGETQYF. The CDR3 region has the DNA TGTGCCCAGGACTCTTTCGGAGAGACCCAGTACTTC.

CDR3: CASSGSLPEAFF. As DNA, the CDR3 is TGTGCCAGCAGCGGCAGTCTTCCTGAAGCTTTCTTT. V and J are TRBV9 and TRBJ1-1, with D unclear. The CDR3 length is 12 residues. The germline V gene has CDR1 SGDLS and CDR2 YYNGEE. Trimming cost V 3 bases and J 6 bases, with 9 bases left between them.

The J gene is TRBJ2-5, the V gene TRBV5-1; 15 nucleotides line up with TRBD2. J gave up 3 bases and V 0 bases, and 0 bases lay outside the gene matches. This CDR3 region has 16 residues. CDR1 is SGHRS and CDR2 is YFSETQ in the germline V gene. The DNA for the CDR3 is TGCGCCAGCAGCTTGGGGACTAGCGGGAGGGAAGAGACCCAGTACTTC. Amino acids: CASSLGTSGREETQYF.

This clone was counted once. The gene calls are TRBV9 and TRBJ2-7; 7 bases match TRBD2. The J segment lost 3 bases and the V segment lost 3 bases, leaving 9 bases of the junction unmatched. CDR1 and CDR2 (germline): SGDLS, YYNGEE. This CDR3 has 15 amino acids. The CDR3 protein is CASSGPSGTYYEQYF. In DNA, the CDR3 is TGTGCCAGCAGCGGACCGAGCGGGACGTACTACGAGCAGTACTTC.

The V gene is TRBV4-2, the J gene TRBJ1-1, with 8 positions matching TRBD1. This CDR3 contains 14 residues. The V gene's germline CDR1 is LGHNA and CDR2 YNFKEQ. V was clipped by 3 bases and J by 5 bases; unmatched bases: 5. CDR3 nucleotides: TGTGCCAGCAGCCATCCAGGGGGCGTAACTGAAGCTTTCTTT. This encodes CASSHPGGVTEAFF.

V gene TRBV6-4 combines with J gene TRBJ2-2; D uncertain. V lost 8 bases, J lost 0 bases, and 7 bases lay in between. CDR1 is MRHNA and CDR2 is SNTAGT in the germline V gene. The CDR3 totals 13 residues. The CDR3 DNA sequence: TGTGCCAGCGGGCTATCGAACACCGGGGAGCTGTTTTTT. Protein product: CASGLSNTGELFF.

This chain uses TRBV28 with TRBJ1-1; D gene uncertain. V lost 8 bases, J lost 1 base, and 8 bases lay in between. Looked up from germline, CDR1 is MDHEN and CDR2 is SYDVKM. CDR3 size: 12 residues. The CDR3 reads CASRTRNTEAFF. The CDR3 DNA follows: TGTGCCAGCCGTACTCGGAACACTGAAGCTTTCTTT.

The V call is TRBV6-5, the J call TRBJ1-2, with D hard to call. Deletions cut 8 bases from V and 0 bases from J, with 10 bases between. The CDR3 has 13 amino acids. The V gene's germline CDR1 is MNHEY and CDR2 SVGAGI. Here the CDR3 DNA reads TGTGCCAGCGGGCCTTTTACTAACTATGGCTACACCTTC. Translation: CASGPFTNYGYTF.

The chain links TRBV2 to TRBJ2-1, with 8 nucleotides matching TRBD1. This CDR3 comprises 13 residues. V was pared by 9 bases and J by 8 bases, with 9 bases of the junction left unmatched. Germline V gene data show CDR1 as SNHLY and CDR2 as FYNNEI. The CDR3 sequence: CASLRDRGHEQFF. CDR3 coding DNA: TGTGCCAGTCTCCGCGACAGGGGTCATGAGCAGTTCTTC.